The 14 T cell receptor beta chains in this list originate from one sample, sequenced in a study of CD8 T cells in Susac syndrome (dated by TCRdb to between 2018 and 2020). Libraries were constructed by the immunoSEQ multiplex PCR assay. RNA was extracted using the RNeasy kit, and roughly 0.5 to 1 microgram was reverse transcribed with random hexamers. The public reads were run again by TCRdb, first through fastp at Q25 and then through MiXCR, and only productive beta chains were kept. When rows share a CDR3 protein, they turn into one entry using the most common DNA and genes. The sample has roughly 150,000 distinct CDR3 sequences on record, almost 96% of them singletons. The ten top clones hold roughly 0.084% of the sample. The specimen was CD4+ T cells from PBMCs. The receptor source for this set is a human donor with Susac syndrome.

This chain joins TRBV20-1 and TRBJ2-7; possibly TRBD2 for D (5 bases). Trimming shortened V by 2 bases and J by 6 bases, and 11 bases separated the two germline ends. Germline CDR1 is DFQATT and CDR2 is SNEGSKA (reference sequence). The CDR3 loop spans 12 amino acids. The CDR3 protein is CSARTGDSEQYF. Written as DNA, the CDR3 is TGCAGTGCTAGAACCGGGGATTCCGAGCAGTACTTC.

A single count supports this clonotype. This sequence joins TRBV24-1 and TRBJ2-1; the D is unclear. This CDR3 has 13 amino acids. Trimming left V 2 bases short and J 9 bases short, with 10 bases between. Germline V lookup: CDR1 KGHDR, CDR2 SFDVKD. CDR3 sequence: CATSDWGESEQFF. In nucleotides, the CDR3 is TGTGCCACCAGTGATTGGGGTGAGTCTGAGCAGTTCTTC.

V is TRBV7-9 and J is TRBJ1-1; D is ambiguous. Trimming left V 7 bases short and J 10 bases short, with 22 bases between. The CDR3 totals 14 residues. Germline V gives CDR1 SEHNR, CDR2 FQNEAQ (reference sequence). CDR3 DNA sequence: TGTGCCAGCACTATAGGGATGGGAGTTCTATCAGCTTTCTTT. Its protein product is CASTIGMGVLSAFF.

V and J are TRBV20-1 and TRBJ2-7, with TRBD1 matching 7 bases. The CDR3 has 13 amino acids. Germline V gene sequence: CDR1 DFQATT, CDR2 SNEGSKA (reference sequence). J was trimmed by 2 bases and V by 4 bases; bases with no gene match: 5. The CDR3 DNA sequence: TGCAGTGCTAAGAGGGACAGAACCTACGAGCAGTACTTC. Protein product: CSAKRDRTYEQYF.

The V gene is TRBV20-1, the J gene TRBJ2-5; D may be TRBD1 (5 bases). Trimming removed 4 bases at V and 5 bases at J, with 14 bases between. The length of the CDR3 is 13 residues. Germline loops: CDR1 DFQATT, CDR2 SNEGSKA (reference sequence). This CDR3 reads CSATSTGPETQYF. CDR3 bases: TGCAGTGCTACCTCTACAGGTCCGGAGACCCAGTACTTC.

This clonotype showed up just a few times. This chain joins TRBV12-3 or TRBV12-4 and TRBJ1-1; possibly TRBD1 for D (6 bases). V was clipped by 2 bases and J by 4 bases, with 8 bases between them. The CDR3 length is 13 residues. The CDR3: CASSLLGGTEAFF. The CDR3 coding sequence is TGTGCCAGCAGTTTATTAGGGGGCACTGAAGCTTTCTTT.

The V call is TRBV2, the J call TRBJ2-1; 11 bases are a match to TRBD2. The CDR3 loop spans 15 amino acids. Looked up from germline, CDR1 is SNHLY and CDR2 is FYNNEI. Unmatched junction bases numbered 5, after V lost 6 bases and J lost 4 bases. In DNA, the CDR3 is TGTGCCAGCAGCCCGGGACTAGCGGTGTACAATGAGCAGTTCTTC. Protein product: CASSPGLAVYNEQFF.

The gene calls are TRBV27 and TRBJ2-7, with unresolved D. The CDR3 loop spans 14 amino acids. With 5 bases removed from V and 4 bases from J, the gap between germline ends came to 15 bases. The germline V gene has CDR1 MNHEY and CDR2 SMNVEV (reference sequence). CDR3 in amino acids: CASSPGPIPYEQYF. The CDR3 nucleotides are TGTGCCAGCAGTCCAGGACCTATCCCGTACGAGCAGTACTTC.

The V gene is TRBV12-3 or TRBV12-4, the J gene TRBJ2-7; 11 nucleotides align to TRBD2. J gave up 9 bases and V 5 bases, and 3 bases lay outside the gene matches. This CDR3 has 12 residues. The CDR3 DNA sequence: TGTGCCAGCAGTCGACTAGCGGGAAGGCAGTACTTC. Its translation: CASSRLAGRQYF.

The chain couples TRBV19 to TRBJ2-7; D is unresolved. V was shortened by 6 bases and J by 0 bases, with 18 bases between the two germline ends. CDR1 LNHDA and CDR2 SQIVND come from the germline V gene (reference sequence). The CDR3 has 16 residues. CDR3 amino acids: CASSLSARGFSYEQYF. The CDR3, as DNA: TGTGCCAGTAGCCTCAGCGCGCGTGGGTTCTCCTACGAGCAGTACTTC.

V is TRBV20-1 and J is TRBJ2-3; D gene unclear. The V gene's germline CDR1 is DFQATT and CDR2 SNEGSKA (reference sequence). This CDR3 comprises 14 residues. V was cut by 3 bases and J by 1 base, with 11 bases left in between. CDR3 sequence: CSASLKGRTDTQYF. The CDR3 coding sequence is TGCAGTGCTAGTTTGAAGGGCCGCACAGATACGCAGTATTTT.

This rearrangement joins TRBV5-6 to TRBJ2-5; no reliable D call. Germline CDR1 reads SGHDT; CDR2 reads YYEEEE. The CDR3 extends over 13 amino acids. Trimming left V 5 bases short and J 4 bases short, with 12 bases between. The CDR3: CASSVGTLETQYF. CDR3 bases: TGTGCCAGCAGTGTGGGAACTTTAGAGACCCAGTACTTC.

V gene TRBV29-1 combines with J gene TRBJ2-1, with D possibly being TRBD1 or TRBD2 (5 bases each). This CDR3 is 10 amino acids long. Per the germline V gene, CDR1 is SQVTM and CDR2 is ANQGSEA. Deletions cut 7 bases from V and 6 bases from J, with 7 bases between. CDR3 region: CSGGTNEQFF. In DNA form, the CDR3 reads TGCAGCGGTGGGACCAATGAGCAGTTCTTC.

This clonotype was recorded only once. This sequence joins TRBV4-1 and TRBJ1-4; D possibly corresponds to TRBD1 (5 bases). V was shortened by 0 bases and J by 6 bases, with 11 bases between the two germline ends. The length of the CDR3 is 15 residues. CDR1 is MGHRA and CDR2 is YSYEKL in the germline V gene. CDR3 sequence reads: CASSQDWQGHEKLFF. CDR3 DNA sequence: TGCGCCAGCAGCCAAGATTGGCAGGGACATGAAAAACTGTTTTTT.